One and the same sample provided the 25 T cell receptor beta chains below, sequenced in a study of T cell responses to AZD1222 COVID-19 vaccine (TCRdb year 2021). The library was obtained by the immunoSEQ multiplex PCR assay. TCRdb obtained this table from immuneACCESS and retained in-frame rearrangements with V and J assigned. These tables miss some clones; where compared with another copy, unresolved V genes account for less than half of the shortfall, and the remainder is unexplained. This sample lists over 150,000 clones; 90% were detected once. 2.5% to 3.5% of the sample is in the top ten clones. The intended sense of this specimen's time point label: baseline before first vaccination. The sequencing here drew on peripheral blood, taken on day 0 of AZD1222 vaccination. These receptors were taken from an adult in good health.

V gene TRBV4-3 combines with J gene TRBJ2-7; TRBD1 matches at 7 bases. Germline V CDR1 and CDR2: LGHNA, YSLEER. J was trimmed by 9 bases and V by 0 bases; bases with no gene match: 5. The CDR3 loop spans 13 amino acids. The CDR3 loop is CASSQDYRGTQYF. The CDR3 DNA follows: TGCGCCAGCAGCCAAGATTACAGGGGTACGCAGTACTTC.

The chain links TRBV9 to TRBJ2-3; D is possibly TRBD2 (6 bases). CDR3 length equals 14 residues. V lost 0 bases and J 5 bases, leaving 10 bases between the germline ends. Germline assignment: CDR1 SGDLS and CDR2 YYNGEE. CDR3 amino acids: CASSVAWRGDTQYF. As DNA, the CDR3 is TGTGCCAGCAGCGTAGCTTGGAGGGGAGATACGCAGTATTTT.

V is TRBV7-2 and J is TRBJ2-1, with D possibly matching TRBD1 (6 bases). Germline V gene data show CDR1 as SGHTA and CDR2 as FQGNSA. The CDR3 extends over 15 amino acids. Trimming stripped 5 bases from V and 1 base from J, with 12 bases between. The CDR3 sequence is CASSTTGPSYNEQFF. As DNA, the CDR3 is TGTGCCAGCAGCACCACAGGGCCGTCCTACAATGAGCAGTTCTTC.

This clone was found once. This chain uses TRBV7-2 with TRBJ2-5; no reliable D call. The CDR3 spans 14 residues. V lost 5 bases and J lost 4, with 14 bases in between. Germline V gene lookup returns CDR1 SGHTA and CDR2 FQGNSA. The CDR3 DNA reads as TGTGCCAGCAGCCCAACCGGACCCTCAGAGACCCAGTACTTC. It encodes CASSPTGPSETQYF.

The chain couples TRBV7-3 to TRBJ1-1; D is uncertain. CDR3 length equals 15 residues. Germline V lookup: CDR1 SGHTA, CDR2 FQGTGA. Trimming pared 0 bases from V and 4 bases from J, leaving 12 bases between. The CDR3 is CASSLTFGGVTEAFF. The CDR3 DNA follows: TGTGCCAGCAGCTTAACGTTTGGCGGGGTCACTGAAGCTTTCTTT. The full variable domain, with the rest looked up from reference TRBV7-3 and TRBJ1-1, is GAGVSQTPSNKVTEKGKYVELRCDPISGHTALYWYRQSLGQGPEFLIYFQGTGAADDSGLPNDRFFAVRPEGSVSTLKIQRTERGDSAVYLCASSLTFGGVTEAFFGQGTRLTVV.

The chain links TRBV4-3 to TRBJ1-5; the match to TRBD1 covers 8 bases. The germline CDR1 and CDR2 sequences are LGHNA and YSLEER. Trimming took 6 bases from V and 1 from J; bases not matched to a gene: 2. CDR3 length: 14 amino acids. This CDR3 reads CASSQGASNQPQHF. CDR3 sequence (DNA): TGCGCCAGCAGTCAGGGGGCAAGCAATCAGCCCCAGCATTTT.

The chain is built from TRBV6-5 and TRBJ1-4, with D unclear. Germline V CDR1 and CDR2: MNHEY, SVGAGI. With 7 bases removed from V and 8 bases from J, the gap between germline ends came to 14 bases. This CDR3 has 13 residues. The CDR3 sequence: CASTRTTKEKLFF. CDR3 nucleotides: TGTGCCAGCACCCGGACTACCAAGGAAAAACTGTTTTTT.

The chain uses TRBV11-1 and TRBJ2-5; D might be TRBD1 or TRBD2, each matching 6 bases. The ends were cut back, 5 bases at V and 5 bases at J, with 12 bases in the middle. This CDR3 has 13 amino acids. The germline V gene has CDR1 SGHAT and CDR2 FQDESV (reference sequence). The CDR3 sequence: CASSPGARETQYF. CDR3 coding DNA: TGTGCCAGCAGCCCGGGGGCGCGGGAGACCCAGTACTTC.

The chain uses TRBV7-6 and TRBJ1-1; no reliable D call. Germline CDR1 is SGHVS and CDR2 is FNYEAQ. The CDR3 runs to 15 residues. Deletions cut 1 base from V and 3 bases from J, with 12 bases between. CDR3 sequence reads: CASSLGWGGDTEAFF. The CDR3 DNA sequence: TGTGCCAGCAGCTTAGGGTGGGGTGGGGACACTGAAGCTTTCTTT.

V gene TRBV20-1 combines with J gene TRBJ1-2; D unresolved. The CDR3 has 13 residues. The germline CDR1 and CDR2 sequences are DFQATT and SNEGSKA (reference sequence). With 3 bases removed from V and 0 bases from J, the gap between germline ends came to 8 bases. In DNA form, the CDR3 reads TGCAGTGCTAGTGTGCGTTCTAACTATGGCTACACCTTC. It yields the protein CSASVRSNYGYTF.

The rearrangement uses TRBV27 and TRBJ2-3; perhaps TRBD1 as D (5 bases). Germline values: CDR1 MNHEY, CDR2 SMNVEV (reference sequence). Trimming took off 3 bases at V and 2 bases at J, with 9 bases between the two ends. The CDR3 length is 14 residues. This chain's CDR3 is CASSLWGLTDTQYF. DNA for the CDR3: TGTGCCAGCAGTTTGTGGGGCCTCACAGATACGCAGTATTTT.

The chain links TRBV6-5 to TRBJ1-3, with D tentatively TRBD1 (5 bases). The CDR3 runs 14 residues. Trimming shortened V by 7 bases and J by 0 bases, and 10 bases separated the two germline ends. Germline CDR1 reads MNHEY; CDR2 reads SVGAGI. Written as DNA, the CDR3 is TGTGCCAGCACGGTGGGGGGCTCTGGAAACACCATATATTTT. It translates to CASTVGGSGNTIYF.

The chain carries TRBV7-2 and TRBJ2-1; 9 bases agree with TRBD2. Germline values: CDR1 SGHTA, CDR2 FQGNSA. There are 15 residues in the CDR3. J was trimmed by 9 bases and V by 1 base; bases with no gene match: 7. CDR3 sequence: CASSLGGGARGEQFF. The CDR3 nucleotides are TGTGCCAGCAGCTTAGGCGGGGGGGCCCGTGGTGAGCAGTTCTTC.

The rearrangement links TRBV27 to TRBJ2-7; no clear D. V lost 6 bases and J 0 bases, leaving 9 bases between the germline ends. The germline V gene has CDR1 MNHEY and CDR2 SMNVEV (reference sequence). The CDR3 covers 13 residues. The CDR3 here is CASSVFLSYEQYF. DNA of the CDR3: TGTGCCAGCAGCGTTTTCCTCTCCTACGAGCAGTACTTC.

The chain carries TRBV6-4 and TRBJ2-7; 13 nucleotides line up with TRBD2. The length of the CDR3 is 17 residues. From germline, CDR1 is MRHNA and CDR2 SNTAGT. V gave up 0 bases and J gave up 3 bases; unmatched junction bases: 5. The CDR3 DNA reads as TGTGCCAGCAGTGACTCTTGGACTAGCGGGGGAAACTACGAGCAGTACTTC. Translation: CASSDSWTSGGNYEQYF.

This chain uses TRBV6-2 or TRBV6-3 with TRBJ1-5; a weak D match, TRBD1 (5 bases). The CDR3 sequence is 14 residues long. Trimming cost V 2 bases and J 7 bases, with 12 bases left between them. CDR1 is MNHEY and CDR2 is SVGEGT in the germline V gene. CDR3 residues: CASSYPGREQPQHF. The CDR3, as DNA: TGTGCCAGCAGTTACCCGGGACGAGAACAGCCCCAGCATTTT.

This CDR3 is CASSEVAGTQETQYF. As DNA, the CDR3 is TGTGCCAGCAGTGAAGTAGCGGGGACCCAAGAGACCCAGTACTTC. V and J are TRBV6-1 and TRBJ2-5; TRBD2 matches at 8 bases. The V segment lost 1 base and the J segment 1 base; nucleotides outside the gene matches: 2. This CDR3 is 15 amino acids long. Germline V CDR1 and CDR2: MNHNS, SASEGT.

V usage is TRBV15 and J usage is TRBJ2-7; D may be TRBD1 or TRBD2 (7 bases each). The CDR3 covers 14 residues. Germline V gene sequence: CDR1 LNHNV, CDR2 YYDKDF (reference sequence). V lost 5 bases to trimming and J lost 4 bases, with 15 bases between them. CDR3 residues: CATSGAGGGYEQYF. The CDR3 DNA reads as TGTGCCACCAGCGGCGCAGGGGGGGGGTACGAGCAGTACTTC.

The chain recombines TRBV7-7 with TRBJ2-2; D ambiguous. CDR1 and CDR2 (germline): SSHAT, FNYEAQ (reference sequence). Trimming removed 0 bases from V and 1 base from J, with 3 bases in between. The CDR3 spans 14 residues. The CDR3 sequence: CASSLAGNTGELFF. DNA of the CDR3: TGTGCCAGCAGCTTAGCTGGGAACACCGGGGAGCTGTTTTTT.

The gene calls are TRBV3-1 (or the pseudogene TRBV3-2) and TRBJ2-5; TRBD2 is a possible D gene (6 bases). Deletions cut 1 base from V and 3 bases from J, with 9 bases between. The CDR3 has 14 residues. Germline V gives CDR1 LGHDT, CDR2 YNNKEL (reference sequence). In DNA form, the CDR3 reads TGTGCCAGCAGCCAAGCAGGAGGGAAAGAGACCCAGTACTTC. Amino acids: CASSQAGGKETQYF.

This chain links TRBV6-5 with TRBJ1-6; a weak D match, TRBD1 (5 bases). Germline V lookup: CDR1 MNHEY, CDR2 SVGAGI. V gave up 6 bases and J gave up 8 bases, with 14 bases separating them. This CDR3 contains 14 residues. The CDR3: CASSSGLGDSPLHF. The CDR3 DNA sequence: TGTGCCAGCAGCTCAGGGTTGGGGGATTCACCCCTCCACTTT.

This clone has just one count. This chain uses TRBV7-2 with TRBJ1-1; the D gene is possibly TRBD1 (5 bases). Germline values: CDR1 SGHTA, CDR2 FQGNSA. Trimming cost V 2 bases and J 11 bases, with 15 bases left between them. The CDR3 covers 13 residues. CDR3 nucleotide sequence: TGTGCCAGCAGCTTATCACCCGGGGCTGTTGCTTTCTTT. It yields the protein CASSLSPGAVAFF.

DNA for the CDR3: TGTGCCAGCTTGGCTAGCGGGGGGAAAGAGACCCAGTACTTC. Translation: CASLASGGKETQYF. The chain uses TRBV7-2 and TRBJ2-5, with 11 bases fitting TRBD2. Germline CDR1 reads SGHTA; CDR2 reads FQGNSA. This CDR3 is 14 amino acids long. Trimming took 8 bases from V and 3 from J; bases not matched to a gene: 5. The variable domain in full, with the rest retrieved from reference TRBV7-2 and TRBJ2-5, is GAGVSQSPSNKVTEKGKDVELRCDPISGHTALYWYRQSLGQGLEFLIYFQGNSAPDKSGLPSDRFSAERTGGSVSTLTIQRTQQEDSAVYLCASLASGGKETQYFGPGTRLLVL.

The rearrangement links TRBV7-3 to TRBJ2-3; 10 bases line up with TRBD2. Trimming cost V 4 bases and J 4 bases; bases outside gene matches: 5. Germline CDR1 and CDR2: SGHTA and FQGTGA. The CDR3 is 15 amino acids. The CDR3 region has the DNA TGTGCCAGCAGCTCCCCTACTAGCGGGGCAGATACGCAGTATTTT. Residues: CASSSPTSGADTQYF.

A single count supports this clone. The rearrangement links TRBV27 to TRBJ1-1; TRBD1 is a possible D gene (5 bases). V gave up 4 bases and J gave up 0 bases, with 9 bases separating them. The V gene's germline CDR1 is MNHEY and CDR2 SMNVEV (reference sequence). The CDR3 has 14 residues. The CDR3 here is CASSWGGMNTEAFF. In DNA, the CDR3 is TGTGCCAGCAGTTGGGGGGGGATGAACACTGAAGCTTTCTTT.